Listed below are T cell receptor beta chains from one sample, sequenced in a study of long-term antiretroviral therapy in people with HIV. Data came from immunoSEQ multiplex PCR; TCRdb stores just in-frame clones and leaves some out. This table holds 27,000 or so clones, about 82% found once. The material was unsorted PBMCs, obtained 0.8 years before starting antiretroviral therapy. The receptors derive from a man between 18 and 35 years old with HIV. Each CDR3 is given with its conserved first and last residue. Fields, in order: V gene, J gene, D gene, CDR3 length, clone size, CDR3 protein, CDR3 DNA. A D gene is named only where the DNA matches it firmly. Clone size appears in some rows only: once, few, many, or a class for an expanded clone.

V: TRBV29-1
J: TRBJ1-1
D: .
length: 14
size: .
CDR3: CSVQKTAMNTEAFF
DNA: TGCAGCGTCCAGAAGACAGCCATGAACACTGAAGCTTTCTTT

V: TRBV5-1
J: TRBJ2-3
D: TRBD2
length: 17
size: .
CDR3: CASSLGAGGTSTDTQYF
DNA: TGCGCCAGCAGCTTGGGAGCGGGGGGGACCAGCACAGATACGCAGTATTTT

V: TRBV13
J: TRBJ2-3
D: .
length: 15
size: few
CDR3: CASSLEGRSTDTQYF
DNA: TGTGCCAGCAGCTTAGAGGGGAGGAGCACAGATACGCAGTATTTT

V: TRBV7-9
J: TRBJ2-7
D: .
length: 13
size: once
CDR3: CASSFAGTYEQYF
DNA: TGTGCCAGCAGCTTTGCTGGGACCTACGAGCAGTACTTC

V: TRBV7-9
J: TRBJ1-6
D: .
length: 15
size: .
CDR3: CASSLMAANNSPLHF
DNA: TGTGCCAGCAGCTTAATGGCAGCAAATAATTCACCCCTCCACTTT

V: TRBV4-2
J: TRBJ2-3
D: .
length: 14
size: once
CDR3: CASSLRTDTDTQYF
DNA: TGTGCCAGCAGCCTTAGGACAGACACAGATACGCAGTATTTT

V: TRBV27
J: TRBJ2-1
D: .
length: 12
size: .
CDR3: CASESLSYEQFF
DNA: TGTGCCAGCGAATCCCTCAGCTATGAGCAGTTCTTC

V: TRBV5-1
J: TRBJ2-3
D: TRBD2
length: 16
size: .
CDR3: CASSWGGAGGTDTQYF
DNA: TGCGCCAGCAGCTGGGGCGGAGCGGGGGGCACAGATACGCAGTATTTT

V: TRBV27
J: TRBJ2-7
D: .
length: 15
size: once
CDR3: CATQSGQATSYEQYF
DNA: TGTGCCACCCAGTCCGGGCAGGCCACCTCCTACGAGCAGTACTTC

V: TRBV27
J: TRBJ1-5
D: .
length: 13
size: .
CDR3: CASSFAGNQPQHF
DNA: TGTGCCAGCAGTTTTGCAGGGAATCAGCCCCAGCATTTT

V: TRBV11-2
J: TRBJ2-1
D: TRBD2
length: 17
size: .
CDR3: CASSLEPSGGSYNEQFF
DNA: TGTGCCAGCAGCTTAGAACCTAGCGGGGGGTCCTACAATGAGCAGTTCTTC

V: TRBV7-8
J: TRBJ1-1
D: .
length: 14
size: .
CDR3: CASSLHRGGTEAFF
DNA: TGTGCCAGCAGCCTACATCGGGGAGGCACTGAAGCTTTCTTT

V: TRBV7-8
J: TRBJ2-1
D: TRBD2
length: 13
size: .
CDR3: CASSLGGLNEQFF
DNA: TGTGCCAGCAGCTTAGGGGGACTAAATGAGCAGTTCTTC

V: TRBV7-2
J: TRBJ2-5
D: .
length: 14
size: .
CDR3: CASSLGGLVETQYF
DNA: TGTGCCAGCAGCTTAGGGGGCCTGGTAGAGACCCAGTACTTC

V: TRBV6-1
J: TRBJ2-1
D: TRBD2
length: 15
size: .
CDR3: CASSGLAGGYNEQFF
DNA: TGTGCCAGCAGTGGACTAGCGGGGGGGTACAATGAGCAGTTCTTC

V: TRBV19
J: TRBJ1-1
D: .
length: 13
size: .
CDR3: CASSIGWNTEAFF
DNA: TGTGCCAGTAGTATAGGATGGAACACTGAAGCTTTCTTT

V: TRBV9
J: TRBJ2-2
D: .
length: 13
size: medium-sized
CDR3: CASRGGWTGELFF
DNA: TGTGCCAGCAGGGGGGGCTGGACCGGGGAGCTGTTTTTT

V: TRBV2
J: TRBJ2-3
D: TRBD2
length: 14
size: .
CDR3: CASSGGQSTDTQYF
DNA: TGTGCCAGTAGCGGGGGCCAAAGCACAGATACGCAGTATTTT

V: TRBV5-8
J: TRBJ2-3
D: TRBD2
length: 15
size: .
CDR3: CASTVGGVSTDTQYF
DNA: TGTGCCAGCACCGTTGGGGGGGTTAGCACAGATACGCAGTATTTT

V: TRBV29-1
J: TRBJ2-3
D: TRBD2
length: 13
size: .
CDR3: CSVAGVRTDTQYF
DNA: TGCAGCGTAGCGGGAGTGAGGACAGATACGCAGTATTTT

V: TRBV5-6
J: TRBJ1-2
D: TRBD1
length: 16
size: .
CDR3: CASSTATGAVDYGYTF
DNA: TGTGCCAGCAGCACGGCAACAGGGGCGGTCGACTATGGCTACACCTTC

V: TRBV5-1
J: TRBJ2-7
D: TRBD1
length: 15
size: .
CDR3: CASSHPTGGKDEQYF
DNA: TGCGCCAGCAGCCACCCCACAGGGGGAAAGGACGAGCAGTACTTC

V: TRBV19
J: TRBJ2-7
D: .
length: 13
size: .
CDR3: CASSKDRTYEQYF
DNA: TGTGCCAGTAGTAAAGACAGGACCTACGAGCAGTACTTC

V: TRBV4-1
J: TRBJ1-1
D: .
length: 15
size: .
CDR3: CASSQEVDMSIEAFF
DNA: TGCGCCAGCAGCCAAGAGGTGGACATGAGTATTGAAGCTTTCTTT

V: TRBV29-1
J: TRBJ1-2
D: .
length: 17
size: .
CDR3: CSVPPGGTTGFDYGYTF
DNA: TGCAGCGTTCCGCCCGGTGGAACAACAGGGTTTGACTATGGCTACACCTTC

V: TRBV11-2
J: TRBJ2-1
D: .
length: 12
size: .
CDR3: CASSPQGNEQFF
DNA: TGTGCCAGCAGTCCTCAGGGCAATGAGCAGTTCTTC

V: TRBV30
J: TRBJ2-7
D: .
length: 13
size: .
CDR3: CAWMRRYTYEQYF
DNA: TGTGCCTGGATGAGACGCTACACCTACGAGCAGTACTTC

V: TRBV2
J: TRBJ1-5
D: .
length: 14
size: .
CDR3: CASSEVNRDQPQHF
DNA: TGTGCCAGCAGTGAAGTTAACAGGGATCAGCCCCAGCATTTT